A single sample gave rise to the 21 T cell receptor beta chains below, sequenced in a study of immune evolution from preneoplasia to lung adenocarcinoma. Sequencing was performed with immunoSEQ multiplex PCR; in TCRdb, only in-frame clones are kept and a portion is missing. The data contain 8,000 to 10,000 clones, approximately 75% of them singletons. The sequenced sample was FFPE lung adenocarcinoma in situ tissue. The receptors shown here come from an elderly person with lung adenocarcinoma.

The genes are TRBV10-3 and TRBJ2-2, with 9 bases fitting TRBD1. Losses at the gene ends were 6 bases for V and 7 bases for J; bases not matched to a gene: 6. The CDR3 contains 14 residues. Germline CDR1 and CDR2: ENHRY and SYGVKD. CDR3 sequence (DNA): TGTGCCATCAGGGGACAGGGAACTAGCGGGGAGCTGTTTTTT. It translates to CAIRGQGTSGELFF.

This clone was counted a few times. J is TRBJ2-1 and V is TRBV4-3; D is possibly TRBD1 or TRBD2 (5 bases each). CDR1 is LGHNA and CDR2 is YSLEER in the germline V gene. The CDR3 totals 17 residues. V lost 4 bases to trimming and J lost 4 bases, with 20 bases between them. In nucleotides, the CDR3 is TGCGCCAGCAGCCGGGCCGTCGGGGCAACGGGTTACAATGAGCAGTTCTTC. Translating gives CASSRAVGATGYNEQFF.

The chain employs TRBV27 and TRBJ2-2; 9 bases line up with TRBD2. This CDR3 is 17 amino acids long. The germline CDR1 and CDR2 sequences are MNHEY and SMNVEV (reference sequence). V was pared by 6 bases and J by 5 bases, with 13 bases of the junction left unmatched. CDR3 DNA sequence: TGTGCCAGCAGACTCCTGGGCGGGGGGGCGGGGACCGGGGAGCTGTTTTTT. This gives the protein CASRLLGGGAGTGELFF.

This chain joins TRBV19 and TRBJ2-1, with D perhaps TRBD2 (6 bases). Trimming cost V 7 bases and J 4 bases, with 17 bases left between them. In germline, CDR1 is LNHDA, CDR2 SQIVND (reference sequence). The CDR3 runs 15 residues. In DNA form, the CDR3 reads TGTGCCAGTACCCCGGGGGTAGGGCCTTACAATGAGCAGTTCTTC. It codes for CASTPGVGPYNEQFF. The whole variable domain, filled in from reference TRBV19 and TRBJ2-1, reads DGGITQSPKYLFRKEGQNVTLSCEQNLNHDAMYWYRQDPGQGLRLIYYSQIVNDFQKGDIAEGYSVSREKKESFPLTVTSAQKNPTAFYLCASTPGVGPYNEQFFGPGTRLTVL.

The chain recombines TRBV2 with TRBJ2-1; a weak D match, TRBD2 (6 bases). The germline V gene has CDR1 SNHLY and CDR2 FYNNEI. V lost 6 bases and J lost 4, with 10 bases in between. The length of the CDR3 is 13 residues. The CDR3 loop reads CASRSGLYNEQFF. In DNA, the CDR3 is TGTGCCAGCAGATCGGGACTTTACAATGAGCAGTTCTTC.

The rearrangement joins TRBV7-8 to TRBJ1-1; no clear D. The CDR3 runs to 13 residues. Germline V gives CDR1 SGHVS, CDR2 FQNEAQ. Trimming took 0 bases from V and 7 from J, leaving 9 bases between them. This CDR3 is CASSLAAPREAFF. For the CDR3, the DNA is TGTGCCAGCAGCTTAGCGGCCCCACGTGAAGCTTTCTTT.

The CDR3 nucleotides read TGTGCCAGCAGTGACCGACAGGCCTTTACAGATGGGGGAGTCAATGTAGCAAAAACAGATACGCAGTATTTT. It translates to CASSDRQAFTDGGVNVAKTDTQYF. J is TRBJ2-3 and V is TRBV6-4; D possibly corresponds to TRBD1 (6 bases). CDR1 and CDR2 (germline): MRHNA, SNTAGT. V was trimmed by 2 bases and J by 3 bases, leaving 39 bases between them. This CDR3 comprises 24 residues.

V gene TRBV5-4 combines with J gene TRBJ1-2, with a weak D call TRBD1 (6 bases). The germline CDR1 and CDR2 sequences are SGHNT and YYREEE (reference sequence). V shed 4 bases and J shed 6 bases, with 13 bases lying between them. The CDR3 extends over 13 amino acids. The DNA for the CDR3 is TGTGCCAGCAGCGGTGGCAGGGGAGATGGCTACACCTTC. Translating gives CASSGGRGDGYTF.

This clone was seen more than once but under ten times. The J gene is TRBJ1-4, the V gene TRBV23-1; D is ambiguous. TRBV23-1 is labeled an ORF, and its function is uncertain. The V gene lost 8 bases and the J gene lost 4 bases, with 14 bases spanning the gap. This CDR3 region has 14 residues. The CDR3 is CASGRRLYNEKLFF. The CDR3 bases are TGCGCCAGCGGGCGACGGCTTTATAATGAAAAACTGTTTTTT.

The chain uses TRBV2 and TRBJ1-1; TRBD1 matches 11 bases. After removal of 4 bases from V and 5 bases from J, the junction contained 6 bases not matched to a gene. This CDR3 contains 15 residues. Germline CDR1 and CDR2: SNHLY and FYNNEI. CDR3: CASSAGTGGKTEAFF. CDR3 coding DNA: TGTGCCAGCAGTGCAGGGACAGGGGGGAAGACTGAAGCTTTCTTT.

The rearrangement uses TRBV11-2 and TRBJ1-4; D is possibly TRBD1 (6 bases). This CDR3 has 14 residues. Germline assignment: CDR1 SGHAT and CDR2 FQNNGV. Trimming took off 0 bases at V and 7 bases at J, with 9 bases between the two ends. Here the CDR3 reads CASSLDRGGEKLFF. DNA for the CDR3: TGTGCCAGCAGCTTAGATCGAGGGGGTGAAAAACTGTTTTTT.

The chain recombines TRBV7-2 with TRBJ2-2; a weak D match, TRBD2 (6 bases). V gave up 4 bases and J gave up 5 bases, with 11 bases separating them. CDR3 length: 14 amino acids. Germline assignment: CDR1 SGHTA and CDR2 FQGNSA. This CDR3 reads CASSSGLGTGELFF. The CDR3 DNA reads as TGTGCCAGCAGCTCGGGACTTGGAACCGGGGAGCTGTTTTTT.

This chain connects TRBV7-9 to TRBJ2-7; D not certain. Trimming cost V 5 bases and J 0 bases, with 8 bases left between them. Germline CDR1 and CDR2: SEHNR and FQNEAQ (reference sequence). This CDR3 contains 13 residues. The CDR3 DNA reads as TGTGCCAGCAGCCTTATTGACTCCTACGAGCAGTACTTC. It is translated as CASSLIDSYEQYF.

The V gene is TRBV6-1, the J gene TRBJ2-7; 8 bases match TRBD1. After removal of 1 base from V and 4 bases from J, the junction contained 3 bases not matched to a gene. The CDR3 spans 14 residues. Germline loops: CDR1 MNHNS, CDR2 SASEGT. The DNA for the CDR3 is TGTGCCAGCAGTGAAGGGACAGGGCCTTACGAGCAGTACTTC. Translated, it gives CASSEGTGPYEQYF.

V gene TRBV9 combines with J gene TRBJ2-1; 9 nucleotides align to TRBD1. The CDR3 has 14 residues. CDR1 SGDLS and CDR2 YYNGEE come from the germline V gene. The J segment lost 10 bases and the V segment lost 5 bases, leaving 10 bases of the junction unmatched. The CDR3 here is CASSTGTGFLEQFF. In DNA, the CDR3 is TGTGCCAGCAGTACCGGGACAGGGTTTTTAGAGCAGTTCTTC.

The chain carries TRBV4-2 and TRBJ1-5, with D perhaps TRBD1 (5 bases). This CDR3 has 15 amino acids. CDR1 LGHNA and CDR2 YNFKEQ come from the germline V gene. Trimming shortened V by 4 bases and J by 2 bases, and 12 bases separated the two germline ends. This CDR3 reads CASSPSRERNQPQHF. CDR3 nucleotides: TGTGCCAGCAGCCCTAGCAGGGAGCGCAATCAGCCCCAGCATTTT.

DNA of the CDR3: TGTGCCATCAGCGCTGATACCCTCAGGGGATTGGCTGAAGCTTTCTTT. Translation gives CAISADTLRGLAEAFF. The chain employs TRBV10-3 and TRBJ1-1; D might be TRBD1 (6 bases). Germline V gene sequence: CDR1 ENHRY, CDR2 SYGVKD. This CDR3 is built from 16 residues. The V gene lost 6 bases and the J gene lost 6 bases, with 23 bases spanning the gap.

The chain recombines TRBV28 with TRBJ2-1; 9 nucleotides agree with TRBD1. V was pared by 0 bases and J by 7 bases, with 7 bases of the junction left unmatched. The germline CDR1 and CDR2 sequences are MDHEN and SYDVKM. The CDR3 length is 16 residues. The CDR3 nucleotides read TGTGCCAGCAGTTTATGGTTACAGGGGGCCGGGAATGAGCAGTTCTTC. It yields the protein CASSLWLQGAGNEQFF.

The V gene is TRBV5-6, the J gene TRBJ2-2; a possible D gene is TRBD2 (6 bases). Germline CDR1 is SGHDT and CDR2 is YYEEEE. The CDR3 sequence is 15 residues long. The V end was cut by 1 base, the J end by 5 bases, with 12 bases between. The CDR3 DNA reads TGTGCCAGCAGCTTGTGGGGGAGGTGGACCGGGGAGCTGTTTTTT. Its translation is CASSLWGRWTGELFF.

The genes are TRBV11-1 and TRBJ2-7, with 8 bases identical to TRBD1. CDR1 is SGHAT, CDR2 FQDESV, per germline (reference sequence). The CDR3 has 15 residues. V gave up 4 bases and J gave up 3 bases; unmatched junction bases: 8. CDR3: CASSSRTGSGYEQYF. CDR3 sequence (DNA): TGTGCCAGCAGCTCGCGGACAGGGAGTGGCTACGAGCAGTACTTC.

The rearrangement joins TRBV4-1 to TRBJ1-1; tentative D call: TRBD1 (5 bases). Germline CDR1 and CDR2: MGHRA and YSYEKL. The CDR3 length is 17 residues. V lost 4 bases and J lost 1, with 19 bases in between. CDR3 DNA sequence: TGCGCCAGCAGCCCGGACACCACAGGTTTCGGGAACACTGAAGCTTTCTTT. Translating it yields CASSPDTTGFGNTEAFF.